The 22 T cell receptor beta chains reported below all come from one sample, sequenced in a study of cytomegalovirus exposure and HLA in healthy donors. The primer mix had 60 Vbeta and 13 Jbeta primers. Profiling relied on immunoSEQ multiplex PCR, and the TCRdb table lists in-frame clones only, not all of them. Seen here are 150,000 or so clones, 70% to 85% observed once, and the top ten hold 2% to 2.5%. Sequencing used PBMCs. Receptor source: a human donor in good health.

The chain recombines TRBV10-1 with TRBJ1-1; D is unclear. There are 12 residues in the CDR3. V lost 6 bases to trimming and J lost 0 bases, with 5 bases between them. Germline loops: CDR1 WNHNN, CDR2 SYGVQD (reference sequence). Here the CDR3 DNA reads TGCGCCAGCAGGGGCATGAACACTGAAGCTTTCTTT. Translated, it gives CASRGMNTEAFF.

The chain links TRBV5-1 to TRBJ2-5; 10 nucleotides match TRBD2. The CDR3 is 16 residues long. V dropped 0 bases and J dropped 9; count of bases not matched to a gene: 11. Looked up from germline, CDR1 is SGHRS and CDR2 is YFSETQ. The CDR3: CASSLGLAGVQGAQYF. CDR3 nucleotides: TGCGCCAGCAGCTTGGGCCTAGCGGGGGTACAGGGGGCCCAGTACTTC.

The chain links TRBV4-1 to TRBJ2-5; TRBD2 aligns across 11 bases. Germline CDR1 is MGHRA and CDR2 is YSYEKL. This CDR3 contains 16 residues. The junction had 5 bases not matched to a gene; V was cut back by 1 base and J by 4 bases. The CDR3 loop is CASSQGHSGGVETQYF. DNA of the CDR3: TGCGCCAGCAGCCAAGGGCATAGCGGGGGGGTAGAGACCCAGTACTTC.

The V and J genes are TRBV5-1 and TRBJ2-2; 7 bases map to TRBD1. The J segment lost 7 bases and the V segment lost 1 base, leaving 4 bases of the junction unmatched. Germline V gene sequence: CDR1 SGHRS, CDR2 YFSETQ. The length of the CDR3 is 14 residues. In DNA, the CDR3 is TGCGCCAGCAGCTTGAACAGGGGTGTCGGGGAGCTGTTTTTT. Translation gives CASSLNRGVGELFF.

The chain links TRBV7-6 to TRBJ2-2; 13 bases line up with TRBD2. CDR3 length equals 17 residues. Germline lookup yields CDR1 SGHVS and CDR2 FNYEAQ. V trimming: 4 bases; J trimming: 5 bases; junction bases outside the gene matches: 7. Here the CDR3 DNA reads TGTGCCAGCAGCTCGATCCCGGGACTAGCGGGGACCGGGGAGCTGTTTTTT. Its translation: CASSSIPGLAGTGELFF.

The J gene is TRBJ2-1, the V gene TRBV6-6; perhaps TRBD2 as D (6 bases). V lost 5 bases and J 5 bases, leaving 13 bases between the germline ends. From germline, CDR1 is MNHNY and CDR2 SVGAGI (reference sequence). The CDR3 is 14 amino acids. The CDR3 reads CASSTRWGDNEQFF. The CDR3, as DNA: TGTGCCAGCAGTACCCGCTGGGGGGACAATGAGCAGTTCTTC.

The chain employs TRBV7-2 and TRBJ1-1; D may be TRBD1 (6 bases). Looked up from germline, CDR1 is SGHTA and CDR2 is FQGNSA. V lost 5 bases and J lost 3, with 16 bases in between. The CDR3 has 15 amino acids. CDR3 sequence reads: CASSPWTATYTEAFF. The CDR3 nucleotides are TGTGCCAGCAGCCCATGGACAGCCACGTACACTGAAGCTTTCTTT.

J is TRBJ2-2 and V is TRBV19; 7 bases line up with TRBD2. CDR3 size: 12 residues. In germline, CDR1 is LNHDA, CDR2 SQIVND (reference sequence). Germline trimming cut 3 bases from V and 9 bases from J; bases unmatched to any gene: 1. The CDR3 bases are TGTGCCAGTAGTATGGGAGGGTGGGAGCTGTTTTTT. Amino acids: CASSMGGWELFF.

This clone was counted only a few times. V gene TRBV7-9 combines with J gene TRBJ2-7; no firm D call. The CDR3 has 15 amino acids. Deletions cut 5 bases from V and 0 bases from J, with 14 bases between. CDR1 and CDR2 (germline): SEHNR, FQNEAQ (reference sequence). The CDR3 bases are TGTGCCAGCAGCCCCTCCCCGGAGCGCTCCTACGAGCAGTACTTC. This gives the protein CASSPSPERSYEQYF.

The rearrangement links TRBV7-9 to TRBJ1-5; D is unclear. Trimming left V 5 bases short and J 3 bases short, with 17 bases between. The germline V gene has CDR1 SEHNR and CDR2 FQNEAQ (reference sequence). This CDR3 has 16 residues. The CDR3 region has the DNA TGTGCCAGCAGCCCCGCCGGAGGAGGGTTCAATCAGCCCCAGCATTTT. Translating gives CASSPAGGGFNQPQHF.

This chain connects TRBV7-9 to TRBJ1-2, with D maybe TRBD1 (6 bases). CDR1 and CDR2 from the germline V gene are SEHNR and FQNEAQ (reference sequence). This CDR3 contains 13 residues. Trimming removed 8 bases from V and 8 bases from J, with 18 bases in between. The CDR3: CASRAGGGHGYTF. The CDR3 DNA sequence: TGTGCCAGCCGCGCGGGCGGGGGGCACGGCTACACCTTC.

The V gene is TRBV2, the J gene TRBJ2-1; no clear D. CDR1 SNHLY and CDR2 FYNNEI come from the germline V gene. The V end was cut by 1 base, the J end by 8 bases, with 12 bases between. The CDR3 loop spans 14 amino acids. DNA of the CDR3: TGTGCCAGCAGTGAAGAAATGGGCCCCGATGAGCAGTTCTTC. This gives the protein CASSEEMGPDEQFF.

This clone has only a few counts. The rearrangement uses TRBV7-6 and TRBJ2-1, with a tentative D call TRBD1 (5 bases). Trimming removed 5 bases from V and 2 bases from J, with 10 bases in between. This CDR3 is 14 amino acids long. The germline CDR1 and CDR2 sequences are SGHVS and FNYEAQ. DNA of the CDR3: TGTGCCAGCAGCACGGACAACCCCTACAATGAGCAGTTCTTC. Translation: CASSTDNPYNEQFF. The full variable domain, its missing parts supplied by reference TRBV7-6 and TRBJ2-1, is GAGVSQSPRYKVTKRGQDVALRCDPISGHVSLYWYRQALGQGPEFLTYFNYEAQQDKSGLPNDRFSAERPEGSISTLTIQRTEQRDSAMYRCASSTDNPYNEQFFGPGTRLTVL.

The chain joins TRBV7-9 to TRBJ1-2; 7 bases are a match to TRBD1. With V trimmed by 2 bases and J by 4 bases, 4 bases remained unmatched. CDR3 length equals 14 residues. Germline CDR1 reads SEHNR; CDR2 reads FQNEAQ (reference sequence). CDR3 DNA: TGTGCCAGCAGCTTAACGGGACAGAGCTATGGCTACACCTTC. It encodes CASSLTGQSYGYTF.

Only a few counts were recorded for this clone. V is TRBV11-3 and J is TRBJ2-3; a weak D match, TRBD2 (6 bases). The CDR3 is 14 amino acids. V was pared by 1 base and J by 1 base, with 6 bases between. The germline CDR1 and CDR2 sequences are SGHNT and YENEEA. The CDR3 nucleotides read TGTGCCAGCAGCTTAGGGGGGGGCACAGATACGCAGTATTTT. Translation: CASSLGGGTDTQYF.

The CDR3 DNA follows: TGTGCCAGCAGCTCAGAACAGGGGGGACTGGCCAACGTCCTGACTTTC. Amino acids: CASSSEQGGLANVLTF. The genes are TRBV7-2 and TRBJ2-6, with 8 bases matching TRBD1. This CDR3 contains 16 residues. The junction had 8 bases not matched to a gene; V was cut back by 4 bases and J by 6 bases. CDR1 and CDR2 (germline): SGHTA, FQGNSA. Using reference TRBV7-2 and TRBJ2-6 for the parts outside the CDR3, the full variable domain is GAGVSQSPSNKVTEKGKDVELRCDPISGHTALYWYRQSLGQGLEFLIYFQGNSAPDKSGLPSDRFSAERTGGSVSTLTIQRTQQEDSAVYLCASSSEQGGLANVLTFGAGSRLTVL.

The chain employs TRBV6-1 and TRBJ2-7, with TRBD2 as a possible D gene (5 bases). CDR1 and CDR2 from the germline V gene are MNHNS and SASEGT. The V end was cut by 8 bases, the J end by 1 base, with 9 bases between. The CDR3 runs to 12 residues. The CDR3: CASGRESYEQYF. For the CDR3, the DNA is TGTGCCAGCGGTCGGGAATCCTACGAGCAGTACTTC.

The chain employs TRBV5-8 and TRBJ2-7; D possibly corresponds to TRBD2 (5 bases). The CDR3 loop spans 13 amino acids. Trimming took off 2 bases at V and 1 base at J, with 7 bases between the two ends. Germline assignment: CDR1 SGHTS and CDR2 YDEGEE. The CDR3 DNA reads as TGTGCCAGCAGCTTCCGGACTTCCTACGAGCAGTACTTC. Protein: CASSFRTSYEQYF.

The rearrangement links TRBV9 to TRBJ2-2, with 8 bases matching TRBD2. With V trimmed by 4 bases and J by 1 base, 9 bases remained unmatched. The CDR3 contains 17 residues. CDR1 and CDR2 (germline): SGDLS, YYNGEE. This chain's CDR3 is CASSLRGGGGNTGELFF. The CDR3, as DNA: TGTGCCAGCAGCCTCCGGGGGGGCGGGGGGAACACCGGGGAGCTGTTTTTT.

CDR3 nucleotides: TGTGCCAGCAGCGAACAGGGGCGTCAAGAGACCCAGTACTTC. Residues: CASSEQGRQETQYF. This rearrangement joins TRBV9 to TRBJ2-5; 7 bases are a match to TRBD1. The germline V gene has CDR1 SGDLS and CDR2 YYNGEE. After removal of 3 bases from V and 2 bases from J, the junction contained 4 bases not matched to a gene. CDR3 length: 14 residues.

The rearrangement links TRBV2 to TRBJ1-5, with D perhaps matching TRBD1 (5 bases). Germline lookup yields CDR1 SNHLY and CDR2 FYNNEI. V was cut by 6 bases and J by 0 bases, with 12 bases left in between. This CDR3 contains 15 residues. DNA of the CDR3: TGTGCCAGCAGACAGGAGAAGAATAGCAATCAGCCCCAGCATTTT. Translated, it gives CASRQEKNSNQPQHF.

The chain joins TRBV7-9 to TRBJ2-7; no reliable D call. V was shortened by 5 bases and J by 6 bases, with 11 bases between the two germline ends. Germline V gene data show CDR1 as SEHNR and CDR2 as FQNEAQ (reference sequence). The CDR3 loop spans 12 amino acids. This CDR3 reads CASSAYEAEQYF. For the CDR3, the DNA is TGTGCCAGCAGCGCCTACGAGGCCGAGCAGTACTTC.